A selection of T cell receptor beta chains follows, all from one sample in a study of T cells in localized non-small cell lung cancer. Libraries were prepared by immunoSEQ multiplex PCR; TCRdb keeps only in-frame clonotypes and omits some of them. The sample lists some 2,400 clones, around 26% occurring once. The source material was lung tumor tissue, sampled before any cancer treatment. All receptors derive from a male donor aged 60 or over with stage II squamous cell lung carcinoma. Each CDR3 is given with its conserved first and last residue. Each record gives: V gene, D gene, clone size, J gene, CDR3 protein, CDR3 DNA. The D gene is left open where the match is weak. Only some rows state a clone size, as once, few, many or a class for expanded clones.

V: TRBV30
D: -
size: few
J: TRBJ1-1
CDR3: CAWSVRGLNTEAFF
DNA: TGTGCCTGGAGTGTACGAGGATTGAACACTGAAGCTTTCTTT

V: TRBV19
D: TRBD1
size: -
J: TRBJ1-1
CDR3: CASTSRGGNTEAFF
DNA: TGTGCCAGTACTTCCAGGGGGGGGAACACTGAAGCTTTCTTT

V: TRBV11-3
D: TRBD2
size: few
J: TRBJ2-3
CDR3: CASSERLAGSTDTQYF
DNA: TGTGCCAGCAGCGAAAGACTAGCGGGGAGCACAGATACGCAGTATTTT

V: TRBV6-8
D: TRBD1
size: -
J: TRBJ1-2
CDR3: CASRRDRGSYGYTF
DNA: TGTGCCAGCAGGCGGGACAGGGGATCCTATGGCTACACCTTC

V: TRBV10-3
D: -
size: -
J: TRBJ1-4
CDR3: CASGRQDSHEKLFF
DNA: TGTGCCAGCGGCCGACAGGACTCTCATGAAAAACTGTTTTTT

V: TRBV5-1
D: -
size: few
J: TRBJ1-6
CDR3: CASSPQTENSPLHF
DNA: TGCGCCAGCAGCCCGCAGACAGAGAATTCACCCCTCCACTTT

V: TRBV19
D: TRBD1
size: -
J: TRBJ1-5
CDR3: CATNPTGGGQPQHF
DNA: TGTGCCACCAACCCGACAGGGGGAGGTCAGCCCCAGCATTTT

V: TRBV9
D: TRBD2
size: medium-sized
J: TRBJ2-1
CDR3: CASSVERESGQFF
DNA: TGTGCCAGCAGTGTTGAGCGGGAAAGTGGGCAGTTCTTC

V: TRBV18
D: TRBD1
size: few
J: TRBJ1-2
CDR3: CASSPRTGGGYTF
DNA: TGTGCCAGCTCACCTCGGACAGGGGGCGGCTACACCTTC

V: TRBV14
D: -
size: -
J: TRBJ2-1
CDR3: CASSQWIASNEQFF
DNA: TGTGCCAGCAGCCAGTGGATAGCGAGCAATGAGCAGTTCTTC

V: TRBV19
D: -
size: few
J: TRBJ1-2
CDR3: CASSMGSGYTF
DNA: TGTGCCAGTAGTATGGGGAGTGGCTACACCTTC

V: TRBV9
D: TRBD2
size: -
J: TRBJ2-5
CDR3: CASSRTSGQETQYF
DNA: TGTGCCAGCAGTAGAACTAGCGGACAAGAGACCCAGTACTTC

V: TRBV9
D: -
size: -
J: TRBJ2-2
CDR3: CASGGQNVGGELFF
DNA: TGTGCCAGCGGTGGACAGAACGTGGGCGGGGAGCTGTTTTTT

V: TRBV5-1
D: -
size: -
J: TRBJ2-6
CDR3: CATSQQAPGANVLTF
DNA: TGCGCCACCAGTCAACAGGCCCCTGGGGCCAACGTCCTGACTTTC

V: TRBV6-7
D: TRBD2
size: medium-sized
J: TRBJ2-7
CDR3: CASSSPGRAYEQYF
DNA: TGTGCCAGCAGTTCCCCCGGGAGGGCCTACGAGCAGTACTTC

V: TRBV6-8
D: -
size: few
J: TRBJ1-4
CDR3: CASSYSLGQGEKLFF
DNA: TGTGCCAGCAGTTACTCGCTAGGGCAGGGTGAAAAACTGTTTTTT

V: TRBV6-8
D: TRBD1
size: medium-sized
J: TRBJ1-2
CDR3: CASSGIKGQGISGYTF
DNA: TGTGCCAGCAGTGGAATTAAGGGACAGGGGATCTCTGGCTACACCTTC

V: TRBV6-7
D: TRBD1
size: few
J: TRBJ2-3
CDR3: CASSRTGTGTDTQYF
DNA: TGTGCCAGCAGTCGGACAGGGACGGGGACAGATACGCAGTATTTT

V: TRBV18
D: -
size: large
J: TRBJ1-4
CDR3: CASSPPASAGEKLFF
DNA: TGTGCCAGCTCACCACCAGCCTCGGCGGGTGAAAAACTGTTTTTT

V: TRBV11-3
D: -
size: medium-sized
J: TRBJ1-1
CDR3: CASSLQTGNTEAFF
DNA: TGTGCCAGCAGCTTGCAGACAGGGAACACTGAAGCTTTCTTT

V: TRBV30
D: TRBD2
size: once
J: TRBJ2-2
CDR3: CAWSSPGLAGALQRGELFF
DNA: TGTGCCTGGAGTTCACCGGGACTAGCGGGGGCCCTCCAACGGGGGGAGCTGTTTTTT

V: TRBV28
D: -
size: -
J: TRBJ1-2
CDR3: CASSYSPRSPVNYGYTF
DNA: TGTGCCAGCAGTTATAGTCCTCGGAGTCCTGTAAACTATGGCTACACCTTC

V: TRBV19
D: -
size: few
J: TRBJ1-1
CDR3: CASSLRQVGLAFF
DNA: TGTGCCAGTAGCCTAAGACAGGTCGGTCTCGCTTTCTTT

V: TRBV6-8
D: -
size: few
J: TRBJ1-2
CDR3: CAISAVGGRDGYTF
DNA: TGTGCCATCAGTGCCGTCGGGGGGCGGGATGGCTACACCTTC

V: TRBV5-1
D: -
size: -
J: TRBJ1-2
CDR3: CASSLGAANYGYTF
DNA: TGCGCCAGCAGCTTGGGGGCAGCTAACTATGGCTACACCTTC

V: TRBV11-3
D: -
size: medium-sized
J: TRBJ1-1
CDR3: CASSLDPRGYTEAFF
DNA: TGTGCCAGCAGCTTAGATCCTAGGGGCTACACTGAAGCTTTCTTT

V: TRBV29-1
D: TRBD1
size: once
J: TRBJ1-2
CDR3: CSVVGRGLGYTF
DNA: TGCAGCGTTGTGGGAAGGGGGCTCGGCTACACCTTC

V: TRBV11-3
D: TRBD1
size: -
J: TRBJ2-7
CDR3: CASSTHRGRLYEQYF
DNA: TGTGCCAGCAGCACCCACAGGGGGCGCCTCTACGAGCAGTACTTC

V: TRBV29-1
D: -
size: -
J: TRBJ2-1
CDR3: CSSSTSSYNEQFF
DNA: TGCAGCTCTTCTACCAGCTCCTACAATGAGCAGTTCTTC